Listed below are T cell receptor beta chains from one sample, sequenced in a study of CDR3 diversity in severe acne. TCRdb passed the PCR reads through MiXCR, listing each CDR3 protein once. The repertoire has about 86,000 distinct CDR3 sequences, roughly 51% of them found once; the top ten carry roughly an eighth. Sequencing was performed on blood. These receptors were taken from a male donor in good health, without acne. Each CDR3 is given with its conserved first and last residue. Each record gives: CDR3 protein, CDR3 DNA, J gene, D gene, clone size, V gene. A D gene is named only where the DNA matches it firmly. Only some rows state a clone size, as once, few, many or a class for expanded clones.

CDR3aa: CSARDLLSSDRGDEQFF
CDR3nt: TGCAGTGCTAGAGATCTTCTTTCGAGCGACAGGGGCGATGAGCAGTTCTTC
j_gene: TRBJ2-1
d_gene: TRBD1
abundance: .
v_gene: TRBV20-1

CDR3aa: CASSLGRDRGQGNQPQHF
CDR3nt: TGTGCCAGCAGCTTAGGTCGGGACAGGGGGCAGGGGAATCAGCCCCAGCATTTT
j_gene: TRBJ1-5
d_gene: TRBD1
abundance: many
v_gene: TRBV11-3

CDR3aa: CASSLRRTEAFF
CDR3nt: TGTGCCAGCAGCTTAAGACGGACTGAAGCTTTCTTT
j_gene: TRBJ1-1
d_gene: .
abundance: many
v_gene: TRBV13

CDR3aa: CASSRPYRGEAFF
CDR3nt: TGCGCCAGCAGCCGCCCATACAGGGGTGAAGCTTTCTTT
j_gene: TRBJ1-1
d_gene: TRBD1
abundance: .
v_gene: TRBV4-3

CDR3aa: CASTHSRDGGDEQFF
CDR3nt: TGTGCCAGCACCCACAGCCGGGACGGAGGGGATGAGCAGTTCTTC
j_gene: TRBJ2-1
d_gene: .
abundance: once
v_gene: TRBV2

CDR3aa: CASSERAEGPYEQYF
CDR3nt: TGTGCCAGCAGTGAAAGAGCGGAGGGTCCCTACGAGCAGTACTTC
j_gene: TRBJ2-7
d_gene: .
abundance: .
v_gene: TRBV2

CDR3aa: CASSPYSVLAGEETQYF
CDR3nt: TGTGCCAGTAGTCCCTACTCCGTTCTAGCGGGAGAGGAGACCCAGTACTTC
j_gene: TRBJ2-5
d_gene: TRBD2
abundance: .
v_gene: TRBV19

CDR3aa: CASRPPANTEAFF
CDR3nt: TGTGCCAGCAGACCTCCGGCGAACACTGAAGCTTTCTTT
j_gene: TRBJ1-1
d_gene: .
abundance: many
v_gene: TRBV28

CDR3aa: CASSTGQSEQYF
CDR3nt: TGTGCCAGTAGTACCGGACAGAGCGAGCAGTACTTC
j_gene: TRBJ2-7
d_gene: .
abundance: .
v_gene: TRBV19

CDR3aa: CASSVAGTGVGYTF
CDR3nt: TGTGCCAGCAGCGTAGCCGGGACAGGGGTCGGCTACACCTTC
j_gene: TRBJ1-2
d_gene: TRBD1
abundance: .
v_gene: TRBV9

CDR3aa: CSVGPRAANEQYF
CDR3nt: TGCAGCGTTGGTCCACGGGCGGCCAACGAGCAGTACTTC
j_gene: TRBJ2-7
d_gene: .
abundance: .
v_gene: TRBV29-1

CDR3aa: CASIRGNYGYTF
CDR3nt: TGTGCCAGCATCAGGGGGAACTATGGCTACACCTTC
j_gene: TRBJ1-2
d_gene: TRBD1
abundance: many
v_gene: TRBV11-3

CDR3aa: CARANDRSHSGNTVYF
CDR3nt: TGTGCCCGGGCGAACGACAGGAGTCACTCTGGAAACACCGTATATTTT
j_gene: TRBJ1-3
d_gene: .
abundance: .
v_gene: TRBV30

CDR3aa: CASSSSGNAGELFF
CDR3nt: TGTGCCAGCAGCAGTAGCGGGAACGCCGGGGAGCTGTTTTTT
j_gene: TRBJ2-2
d_gene: TRBD2
abundance: .
v_gene: TRBV24-1

CDR3aa: CSARVFTGTGNTIYF
CDR3nt: TGCAGTGCTAGAGTGTTTACAGGGACCGGAAACACCATATATTTT
j_gene: TRBJ1-3
d_gene: .
abundance: many
v_gene: TRBV20-1

CDR3aa: CASILKGTGPQETQYF
CDR3nt: TGTGCCAGCATACTTAAAGGGACCGGCCCACAAGAGACCCAGTACTTC
j_gene: TRBJ2-5
d_gene: .
abundance: .
v_gene: TRBV12-3/TRBV12-4

CDR3aa: CASSTVAAYEQYFGPGLGEKLFF
CDR3nt: .
j_gene: TRBJ1-4
d_gene: .
abundance: .
v_gene: TRBV19

CDR3aa: CASSRGASGANVLTF
CDR3nt: TGTGCCAGCAGCAGGGGGGCATCTGGGGCCAACGTCCTGACTTTC
j_gene: TRBJ2-6
d_gene: .
abundance: many
v_gene: TRBV7-6

CDR3aa: CSARGTSGRTDTQYF
CDR3nt: TGCAGTGCTAGGGGGACTAGCGGGAGGACAGATACGCAGTATTTT
j_gene: TRBJ2-3
d_gene: TRBD2
abundance: medium-sized
v_gene: TRBV20-1

CDR3aa: CASSFKGDGYTF
CDR3nt: TGCGCCAGCAGCTTCAAGGGGGACGGCTACACCTTC
j_gene: TRBJ1-2
d_gene: .
abundance: .
v_gene: TRBV5-1

CDR3aa: CAISERTGVYNEQFF
CDR3nt: TGTGCCATCAGTGAAAGAACGGGGGTCTACAATGAGCAGTTCTTC
j_gene: TRBJ2-1
d_gene: .
abundance: .
v_gene: TRBV10-3

CDR3aa: CASRGLTGDRFGTFF
CDR3nt: TGTGCCAGCAGAGGACTGACAGGGGACCGCTTTGGGACTTTCTTT
j_gene: TRBJ1-1
d_gene: TRBD1
abundance: .
v_gene: TRBV3-1

CDR3aa: CSVDLRSGHGYTF
CDR3nt: TGCAGCGTTGATCTCCGGAGCGGGCATGGCTACACCTTC
j_gene: TRBJ1-2
d_gene: .
abundance: .
v_gene: TRBV29-1

CDR3aa: CASSQDGGRRSYGYTF
CDR3nt: TGTGCCAGCAGCCAAGATGGGGGCCGACGGTCCTATGGCTACACCTTC
j_gene: TRBJ1-2
d_gene: .
abundance: .
v_gene: TRBV3-1

CDR3aa: CASSTPNEKLFF
CDR3nt: TGTGCCAGCAGCACCCCCAATGAAAAACTGTTTTTT
j_gene: TRBJ1-4
d_gene: .
abundance: many
v_gene: TRBV9

CDR3aa: CSARDQVGTEAFF
CDR3nt: TGCAGTGCTAGAGATCAGGTCGGCACTGAAGCTTTCTTT
j_gene: TRBJ1-1
d_gene: .
abundance: few
v_gene: TRBV20-1

CDR3aa: CASSFLPGEAQYF
CDR3nt: TGTGCCAGCAGCTTTCTGCCAGGGGAGGCCCAGTACTTC
j_gene: TRBJ2-5
d_gene: .
abundance: .
v_gene: TRBV7-3

CDR3aa: CASSDPVGYSNQPQHF
CDR3nt: TGTGCCAGCAGTGATCCCGTCGGGTATAGCAATCAGCCCCAGCATTTT
j_gene: TRBJ1-5
d_gene: .
abundance: .
v_gene: TRBV25-1

CDR3aa: CSVERLAGNEQFF
CDR3nt: TGCAGCGTTGAACGCCTAGCGGGGAATGAGCAGTTCTTC
j_gene: TRBJ2-1
d_gene: TRBD2
abundance: .
v_gene: TRBV29-1

CDR3aa: CSVGVLGQALEAFF
CDR3nt: TGCAGCGTTGGCGTTCTAGGGCAGGCACTTGAAGCTTTCTTT
j_gene: TRBJ1-1
d_gene: .
abundance: .
v_gene: TRBV29-1

CDR3aa: CATSRDAQTDGYNEQFF
CDR3nt: TGTGCCACCAGCAGAGATGCTCAAACAGATGGCTACAATGAGCAGTTCTTC
j_gene: TRBJ2-1
d_gene: .
abundance: .
v_gene: TRBV15

CDR3aa: CASSPSGSNQPQYF
CDR3nt: TGTGCCAGCAGCCCCTCGGGATCCAATCAGCCCCAGTACTTC
j_gene: TRBJ2-5
d_gene: .
abundance: few
v_gene: TRBV7-8

CDR3aa: CASSLTTSGGAAEQFF
CDR3nt: TGCGCCAGCAGCCTGACCACTAGCGGGGGGGCCGCTGAGCAGTTCTTC
j_gene: TRBJ2-1
d_gene: TRBD2
abundance: few
v_gene: TRBV4-1

CDR3aa: CASSLSPSSGNTIYF
CDR3nt: TGTGCCAGCAGCTTGTCCCCTAGTTCTGGAAACACCATATATTTT
j_gene: TRBJ1-3
d_gene: .
abundance: many
v_gene: TRBV5-5

CDR3aa: CASSQQGEGETQYF
CDR3nt: TGCGCCAGCAGCCAACAGGGGGAAGGCGAGACCCAGTACTTC
j_gene: TRBJ2-5
d_gene: TRBD1
abundance: .
v_gene: TRBV5-1

CDR3aa: CASSILAGGNEQFF
CDR3nt: TGTGCCAGTAGTATACTAGCGGGGGGGAATGAGCAGTTCTTC
j_gene: TRBJ2-1
d_gene: TRBD2
abundance: .
v_gene: TRBV19

CDR3aa: CASSPRATGAPRRAFF
CDR3nt: TGTGCCAGCAGCCCGCGGGCGACAGGGGCCCCCCGGCGTGCTTTCTTT
j_gene: TRBJ1-1
d_gene: TRBD1
abundance: .
v_gene: TRBV7-2

CDR3aa: CASSLALYEQYF
CDR3nt: TGTGCCAGCAGCTTAGCGCTATACGAGCAGTACTTC
j_gene: TRBJ2-7
d_gene: .
abundance: many
v_gene: TRBV7-8

CDR3aa: CASNRQTVSYNEQFF
CDR3nt: TGTGCCAGCAACCGACAGACCGTATCCTACAATGAGCAGTTCTTC
j_gene: TRBJ2-1
d_gene: .
abundance: .
v_gene: TRBV7-2

CDR3aa: CASSLAMTAVNTEAFF
CDR3nt: TGCGCCAGCAGCTTGGCCATGACGGCGGTAAACACTGAAGCTTTCTTT
j_gene: TRBJ1-1
d_gene: .
abundance: .
v_gene: TRBV5-1

CDR3aa: CASSEGTAVGGNIQYF
CDR3nt: TGCGCCAGCAGCGAGGGGACAGCGGTTGGAGGAAACATTCAGTACTTC
j_gene: TRBJ2-4
d_gene: TRBD1
abundance: many
v_gene: TRBV5-1

CDR3aa: CASSPGTPRGTDTQYF
CDR3nt: TGTGCCAGTAGTCCCGGGACTCCTCGGGGCACAGATACGCAGTATTTT
j_gene: TRBJ2-3
d_gene: .
abundance: many
v_gene: TRBV19

CDR3aa: CASSLAGGTDTQYF
CDR3nt: TGTGCCAGCAGCTTGGCGGGAGGTACAGATACGCAGTATTTT
j_gene: TRBJ2-3
d_gene: TRBD2
abundance: many
v_gene: TRBV7-9

CDR3aa: CASSQGHSGSYEQYF
CDR3nt: TGTGCCAGCAGCCAGGGACATAGCGGCTCCTACGAGCAGTACTTC
j_gene: TRBJ2-7
d_gene: .
abundance: .
v_gene: TRBV7-3

CDR3aa: CASGLAPSGETQYF
CDR3nt: TGTGCCAGCGGTCTAGCGCCCTCCGGAGAGACCCAGTACTTC
j_gene: TRBJ2-5
d_gene: .
abundance: .
v_gene: TRBV2